This T cell receptor beta chain was recorded in a study of human T cells and chemical hapten exposure. Overall study: Investigators sensitized 2 cm by 2 cm of upper inner arm skin with 2% DPC. The variation in per-sample TCR yields arose mainly from small differences in pooled library volumes.

This clonotype was observed a single time. A single record per CDR3 protein comes from TCRdb applying MiXCR to the RACE reads. Of 100,000 to 120,000 distinct CDR3 sequences in the sample, 34% were seen once. V dropped 3 bases and J dropped 1 base, with 9 bases sitting between them. The CDR3 is 15 amino acids. Looked up from germline, CDR1 is MGHDK and CDR2 is SYGVNS. Described time point: patch test 3, about 24 weeks after DPC sensitization. Treatment here: therapeutic diphenylcyclopropenone sensitization with weekly scalp DPC. Blood sampling occurred before each patch-test application. Sample donors consisted of patients with alopecia, aged 18 to 70 years, who were suitable for DPC.

Specimen: whole blood, collected in connection with sensitization to the hapten diphenylcyclopropenone (DPC). This chain connects TRBV25-1 to TRBJ2-2, with no clear D. The TCR comes from a man in his forties with alopecia areata. Some clones in this sample may be carry-over from other donors' samples. CDR3 bases: TGTGCCAGCAGTGATACGGGTCGGAACACCGGGGAGCTGTTTTTT. It translates to CASSDTGRNTGELFF.